This T cell receptor (beta chain) was profiled in a study of T cell responses to AZD1222 COVID-19 vaccine. Study-wide findings and caveats: Seropositivity was recorded at baseline in only six AZD1222 recipients.

Germline V gene lookup returns CDR1 LGHNA and CDR2 YNFKEQ. V was trimmed by 0 bases and J by 6 bases, leaving 17 bases between them. The CDR3 extends over 16 amino acids. Second-dose recipients at about 4 or about 12 weeks were treated as one pooled group. For this clone: Its cognate antigen is unknown.

The repertoire was sequenced with immunoSEQ multiplex PCR; TCRdb's copy has only in-frame clones and lacks some. Here the sample spans roughly 270,000 clones, 90% to 95% being singletons. The chain combines TRBV4-2 with TRBJ1-2, with D perhaps matching TRBD1 (6 bases). The source is an adult who received the AZD1222 COVID-19 vaccine. Sample: peripheral blood, taken 28 days after the second AZD1222 dose. The CDR3 loop is CASSQERGALTHGYTF. CDR3 coding DNA: TGTGCCAGCAGCCAAGAGAGGGGGGCACTTACTCATGGCTACACCTTC.